One and the same sample provided the 16 T cell receptor beta chains below, sequenced in a study of T cells in Graves' hyperthyroidism and ophthalmopathy. RNA transcripts provided the source from which TCR beta CDR3 regions were amplified. A set of HTBI primers served as the primers for a first-round RT-PCR of the TCR CDR3. Via MiXCR, TCRdb re-called the multiplex PCR reads, giving one row per CDR3 protein. The data hold roughly 500,000 distinct CDR3 sequences, with approximately 15% observed a single time. The specimen was blood. These receptors originate from a woman aged 30 to 39 with Graves' hyperthyroidism that later progressed to Graves' ophthalmopathy.

In its sample, this clonotype was seen many times. This sequence joins TRBV28 and TRBJ2-1; 10 bases are a match to TRBD2. The CDR3 runs 12 residues. The V and J ends lost 10 bases and 7 bases, in that order; junction bases with no gene match: 4. Looked up from germline, CDR1 is MDHEN and CDR2 is SYDVKM. In DNA, the CDR3 is TGTGCCACCGAGCGGGAGGGTAATGAGCAGTTCTTC. Its translation is CATEREGNEQFF.

The chain carries TRBV19 and TRBJ2-7, with D possibly matching TRBD1 (6 bases). This CDR3 spans 15 amino acids. The V gene lost 6 bases and the J gene lost 2 bases, with 17 bases spanning the gap. The germline V gene has CDR1 LNHDA and CDR2 SQIVND (reference sequence). CDR3 protein: CASSQRDTQAYEQYF. CDR3 DNA: TGTGCCAGTAGCCAACGGGACACCCAAGCCTACGAGCAGTACTTC. Variable domain in full (rest from reference TRBV19 and TRBJ2-7): DGGITQSPKYLFRKEGQNVTLSCEQNLNHDAMYWYRQDPGQGLRLIYYSQIVNDFQKGDIAEGYSVSREKKESFPLTVTSAQKNPTAFYLCASSQRDTQAYEQYFGPGTRLTVT.

The rearrangement joins TRBV24-1 to TRBJ1-2, with 7 bases aligning to TRBD1. Trimming took 4 bases from V and 3 from J; bases not matched to a gene: 7. Germline loops: CDR1 KGHDR, CDR2 SFDVKD. The CDR3 loop spans 15 amino acids. Written as DNA, the CDR3 is TGTGCCACCAGTGACCCCCGGGACAGACACTATGGCTACACCTTC. It yields the protein CATSDPRDRHYGYTF.

This clonotype was seen repeatedly, ten times or more. V and J are TRBV12-3 or TRBV12-4 and TRBJ1-5, with D perhaps matching TRBD1 (6 bases). This CDR3 is built from 13 residues. Deletions cut 7 bases from V and 8 bases from J, with 15 bases between. CDR3 sequence reads: CASTLRGLEPQHF. For the CDR3, the DNA is TGTGCCAGCACACTCAGGGGCTTAGAGCCCCAGCATTTT.

This clonotype was observed many times. The chain links TRBV12-3 or TRBV12-4 to TRBJ2-7; D call uncertain. This CDR3 comprises 15 residues. V was shortened by 3 bases and J by 0 bases, with 12 bases between the two germline ends. CDR3 region: CASSFYPGSSYEQYF. The CDR3 nucleotides read TGTGCCAGCAGTTTTTATCCGGGTTCCTCCTACGAGCAGTACTTC.

This clonotype was seen ten or more times. The chain couples TRBV12-3 or TRBV12-4 to TRBJ1-3; TRBD1 matches 7 bases. J lost 0 bases, V lost 6 bases, and 8 bases had no gene match. CDR3 length: 16 residues. CDR3 residues: CASSNRDRSSGNTIYF. The CDR3 DNA is TGTGCCAGCAGCAACAGGGACAGATCCTCTGGAAACACCATATATTTT.

Points on this clonotype: A read error may explain this, as a much larger clone is one base away. CDR3 sequence (DNA): TGCAGTGCTAAGACAGGACAGGGAAACACTGAAACTTTCTTT. This translates into CSAKTGQGNTETFF. The chain has TRBV20-1 and TRBJ1-1, with 8 nucleotides matching TRBD1. The CDR3 is 14 amino acids. CDR1 is DFQATT, CDR2 SNEGSKA, per germline (reference sequence).

This clonotype was counted ten times or more. The CDR3 sequence is CSALLPRGSYEQYF. CDR3 DNA sequence: TGCAGTGCTCTCCTTCCCCGGGGTTCCTACGAGCAGTACTTC. This chain uses TRBV20-1 with TRBJ2-7, with a weak D call TRBD2 (5 bases). Germline loops: CDR1 DFQATT, CDR2 SNEGSKA (reference sequence). V was shortened by 5 bases and J by 1 base, with 15 bases between the two germline ends. The CDR3 loop spans 14 amino acids.

This clonotype came up a few times. The chain is built from TRBV27 and TRBJ2-1, with a weak D call TRBD1 (5 bases). Germline V gene data show CDR1 as MNHEY and CDR2 as SMNVEV (reference sequence). The CDR3 contains 13 residues. Trimming cost V 6 bases and J 6 bases, with 12 bases left between them. The DNA for the CDR3 is TGTGCCAGCAGCCCGACAGAGTCCAATGAGCAGTTCTTC. Its protein product is CASSPTESNEQFF.

The CDR3 nucleotides read TGCAGTGCTAGTGGCGACAGGGGGCGAGGAATGGATGGCTACACCTTC. Amino acid sequence: CSASGDRGRGMDGYTF. The chain uses TRBV20-1 and TRBJ1-2, with 10 bases that match TRBD1. The CDR3 is 16 amino acids. With 3 bases clipped from V and 6 bases from J, the junction kept 13 bases outside the gene matches. The V gene's germline CDR1 is DFQATT and CDR2 SNEGSKA (reference sequence).

Ten or more counts support this clonotype. The chain recombines TRBV25-1 with TRBJ1-5; maybe TRBD1 (5 bases). V was shortened by 5 bases and J by 3 bases, with 11 bases between the two germline ends. This CDR3 comprises 14 residues. The V gene's germline CDR1 is MGHDK and CDR2 SYGVNS. The CDR3 DNA follows: TGTGCCAGCAGTCAAACAGGATTCAATCAGCCCCAGCATTTT. It yields the protein CASSQTGFNQPQHF.

In this sample, this clonotype turned up many times. The CDR3 loop reads CASSDMRETQYF. The CDR3 DNA reads as TGTGCCAGCAGTGATATGAGGGAGACCCAGTACTTC. J is TRBJ2-5 and V is TRBV6-1; D gene unclear. Trimming removed 3 bases from V and 5 bases from J, with 7 bases in between. The germline gives CDR1 MNHNS, CDR2 SASEGT. This CDR3 has 12 amino acids.

In the case of this clonotype: A much larger clone sits a single nucleotide away, making a read error possible. The chain is built from TRBV2 and TRBJ2-7; the D call may be TRBD1 or TRBD2 (6 bases each). The CDR3 is 16 amino acids. The germline CDR1 and CDR2 sequences are SNHLY and FYNNEI. V lost 6 bases to trimming and J lost 6 bases, with 24 bases between them. The CDR3 region is CASRRPRGAGQGEQYF. In DNA, the CDR3 is TGTGCCAGCAGGCGGCCAAGGGGGGCAGGGCAAGGCGAGCAGTACTTC.

This clonotype was recorded many times. The chain couples TRBV9 to TRBJ1-1, with unresolved D. CDR3 length: 14 residues. Germline V gives CDR1 SGDLS, CDR2 YYNGEE. V was pared by 0 bases and J by 0 bases, with 6 bases between. CDR3 sequence (DNA): TGTGCCAGCAGCGTAGGGCTGATGAACACTGAAGCTTTCTTT. It codes for CASSVGLMNTEAFF. The full variable domain, with the rest looked up from reference TRBV9 and TRBJ1-1, is DSGVTQTPKHLITATGQRVTLRCSPRSGDLSVYWYQQSLDQGLQFLIQYYNGEERAKGNILERFSAQQFPDLHSELNLSSLELGDSALYFCASSVGLMNTEAFFGQGTRLTVV.

This clonotype was found many times. V usage is TRBV27 and J usage is TRBJ2-1, with 7 bases lining up with TRBD2. With V trimmed by 6 bases and J by 4 bases, 3 bases remained unmatched. Germline CDR1 is MNHEY and CDR2 is SMNVEV (reference sequence). This CDR3 contains 13 residues. In DNA form, the CDR3 reads TGTGCCAGCAGCTCTAGCGGTTACAATGAGCAGTTCTTC. This codes for CASSSSGYNEQFF.

This clonotype was picked up many times. This chain joins TRBV12-3 or TRBV12-4 and TRBJ2-7; D is uncertain. Trimming stripped 4 bases from V and 0 bases from J, with 7 bases between. There are 13 residues in the CDR3. CDR3 in amino acids: CASSWSSSYEQYF. CDR3 nucleotide sequence: TGTGCCAGCAGTTGGTCCAGCTCCTACGAGCAGTACTTC.